This TCR beta chain was captured by sequencing in a study of T cell changes during pregnancy in multiple sclerosis. The CDR3 runs to 16 residues. V was clipped by 0 bases and J by 2 bases, with 11 bases between them. The V gene's germline CDR1 is ENHRY and CDR2 SYGVKD. Libraries were prepared by immunoSEQ multiplex PCR; TCRdb keeps only in-frame clonotypes and omits some of them. The sample holds about 80,000 clones, 75% to 90% seen once. The chain has TRBV10-3 and TRBJ1-3, with D possibly matching TRBD1 (6 bases). This clonotype was sampled from a female donor with multiple sclerosis, enrolled in a pregnancy study. Material: peripheral blood, obtained before pregnancy. The CDR3 protein is CAISESRGGAGNTIYF. The CDR3 DNA is TGTGCCATCAGTGAGTCGAGAGGGGGGGCTGGAAACACCATATATTTT.